This TCR beta chain was documented in a study of blood T cell repertoires in COVID-19. Study overall: Sites in the United States, Italy and Spain provided acute and convalescent COVID-19 samples. Sources were T cells, B-cell-depleted T cells, or PBMCs; the material itself was cDNA or gDNA.

V gave up 2 bases and J gave up 8 bases; unmatched junction bases: 7. Germline CDR1 SGHDN, CDR2 FVKESK. This CDR3 has 15 residues. The authors' processing: The authors estimated nucleated cell counts from reference gene primer amplification. Repertoires were generated with immunoSEQ multiplex PCR, while TCRdb's copy carries only in-frame clones and drops some. From that table come the V and J calls and clone size; the DNA was used to work out D and trimming. The sample has 100,000 or so clones, 90% to 95% seen once. The source of this sequence is a human donor with active COVID-19. The donor label of this sample is uncertain. This chain joins TRBV14 and TRBJ1-3; 9 nucleotides align to TRBD1. The sequenced sample was peripheral blood. The CDR3 spells CASSQRTGGTDTIYF. Written as DNA, the CDR3 is TGTGCCAGCAGCCAACGTACAGGGGGCACGGACACCATATATTTT.